This passage covers 20 T cell receptor beta chains from one sample sequenced in a study of cytomegalovirus exposure and HLA in healthy donors. The PCR ran on 60 Vbeta and 13 Jbeta primers. The table came from immunoSEQ multiplex PCR; TCRdb's copy has only in-frame clones and leaves some out. The sample lists more than 65,000 clones; more than 75% were seen once. The sample was PBMCs. All receptors come from a man aged 18 to 30 in good health and CMV-seronegative.

The rearrangement joins TRBV7-2 to TRBJ1-6, with 8 bases that match TRBD1. The CDR3 sequence is 15 residues long. Germline V CDR1 and CDR2: SGHTA, FQGNSA. The junction had 9 bases not matched to a gene; V was cut back by 1 base and J by 13 bases. The chain's CDR3 is CASSLDGRGRRPLHF. The CDR3 DNA follows: TGTGCCAGCAGCTTAGACGGCAGGGGGCGCAGGCCCCTCCACTTT.

The chain has TRBV19 and TRBJ1-5; 12 nucleotides line up with TRBD1. Trimming at V came to 8 bases and at J to 4 bases, leaving 9 bases not matched to a gene. Per germline, CDR1 LNHDA and CDR2 SQIVND (reference sequence). The CDR3 runs to 16 residues. The CDR3 sequence: CASSTKGQGANQPQHF. In DNA form, the CDR3 reads TGTGCCAGTTCAACCAAGGGACAGGGGGCAAATCAGCCCCAGCATTTT.

V gene TRBV12-5 combines with J gene TRBJ2-2; 8 bases map to TRBD2. Trimming at V came to 0 bases and at J to 6 bases, leaving 3 bases not matched to a gene. Per the germline V gene, CDR1 is LGHNT and CDR2 is FRNRAP. The CDR3 runs to 15 residues. The CDR3 protein is CASGLVGGAPGELFF. The CDR3 bases are TGTGCTAGTGGTTTGGTCGGGGGGGCACCCGGGGAGCTGTTTTTT.

This chain connects TRBV7-8 to TRBJ2-5; D is uncertain. Trimming shortened V by 5 bases and J by 5 bases, and 12 bases separated the two germline ends. Looked up from germline, CDR1 is SGHVS and CDR2 is FQNEAQ. CDR3 size: 13 residues. The CDR3 nucleotides are TGTGCCAGCAGCCCAGGTGGGCTGGAGACCCAGTACTTC. Residues: CASSPGGLETQYF.

The rearrangement links TRBV10-3 to TRBJ2-3; D not resolved. Trimming took 4 bases from V and 4 from J, leaving 3 bases between them. The CDR3 loop spans 11 amino acids. Per germline, CDR1 ENHRY and CDR2 SYGVKD. This chain's CDR3 is CAISASDTQYF. The CDR3 DNA reads as TGTGCCATCAGTGCCTCAGATACGCAGTATTTT.

V gene TRBV10-3 combines with J gene TRBJ1-5, with a tentative D call TRBD1 (5 bases). Germline CDR1 reads ENHRY; CDR2 reads SYGVKD. The CDR3 contains 13 residues. V was trimmed by 6 bases and J by 4 bases, leaving 10 bases between them. Here the CDR3 DNA reads TGTGCCATCAGACAGGCAAGGAATCAGCCCCAGCATTTT. Translation gives CAIRQARNQPQHF.

The chain employs TRBV25-1 and TRBJ2-7, with 9 positions matching TRBD1. The V gene end was trimmed by 3 bases and the J gene end by 4 bases; junction bases not matched to a gene: 7. The CDR3 runs 15 residues. Germline values: CDR1 MGHDK, CDR2 SYGVNS. CDR3 loop: CASSDHRDRVYEQYF. The CDR3 nucleotides are TGTGCCAGCAGTGACCACCGGGACAGGGTATACGAGCAGTACTTC.

This clone turned up a few times. The chain couples TRBV9 to TRBJ2-6, with D hard to call. CDR3 length: 15 residues. Germline loops: CDR1 SGDLS, CDR2 YYNGEE. V lost 2 bases to trimming and J lost 4 bases, with 10 bases between them. The CDR3 nucleotides read TGTGCCAGCAGCGTTTTCCTGGCCGGGGCCAACGTCCTGACTTTC. It codes for CASSVFLAGANVLTF. The full variable domain, in which reference TRBV9 and TRBJ2-6 provide the parts outside the CDR3, is DSGVTQTPKHLITATGQRVTLRCSPRSGDLSVYWYQQSLDQGLQFLIQYYNGEERAKGNILERFSAQQFPDLHSELNLSSLELGDSALYFCASSVFLAGANVLTFGAGSRLTVL.

The gene calls are TRBV27 and TRBJ2-3, with 11 bases identical to TRBD2. Germline V gene lookup returns CDR1 MNHEY and CDR2 SMNVEV (reference sequence). This CDR3 has 21 residues. J was trimmed by 4 bases and V by 2 bases; bases with no gene match: 20. The CDR3 nucleotides are TGTGCCAGCAGTTTAAAGCCCCCCGCGCTAGTGACTAGCGGGGAGGCAGATACGCAGTATTTT. Translating it yields CASSLKPPALVTSGEADTQYF.

J is TRBJ2-7 and V is TRBV27; 7 positions agree with TRBD1. The CDR3 covers 14 residues. The germline gives CDR1 MNHEY, CDR2 SMNVEV (reference sequence). The V gene end was trimmed by 5 bases and the J gene end by 4 bases; junction bases not matched to a gene: 8. CDR3 DNA sequence: TGTGCCAGCAGTCTACTGGGACAGAGTTACGAGCAGTACTTC. Its translation is CASSLLGQSYEQYF.

The rearrangement uses TRBV6-4 and TRBJ1-5; TRBD1 might be the D (6 bases). Germline CDR1 MRHNA, CDR2 SNTAGT. The CDR3 is made up of 19 amino acids. V was pared by 1 base and J by 1 base, with 20 bases between. CDR3 coding DNA: TGTGCCAGCAGTGACTTCTTACTCGAGGGGGTGCGGAGCAATCAGCCCCAGCATTTT. This gives the protein CASSDFLLEGVRSNQPQHF.

This sequence joins TRBV5-1 and TRBJ2-1, with 8 bases aligning to TRBD1. Germline assignment: CDR1 SGHRS and CDR2 YFSETQ. The CDR3 spans 15 residues. Trimming at V came to 0 bases and at J to 4 bases, leaving 3 bases not matched to a gene. The CDR3 spells CASSLETGVYNEQFF. DNA of the CDR3: TGCGCCAGCAGCTTGGAGACAGGGGTTTACAATGAGCAGTTCTTC.

J is TRBJ2-1 and V is TRBV7-6; possibly TRBD2 for D (6 bases). Germline CDR1 SGHVS, CDR2 FNYEAQ. Trimming removed 4 bases at V and 9 bases at J, with 16 bases between. This CDR3 spans 14 amino acids. Written as DNA, the CDR3 is TGTGCCAGCAGCTCACGGACCCTGGGGGGTGAGCAGTTCTTC. It specifies CASSSRTLGGEQFF.

This clone was counted only a few times. The chain recombines TRBV10-1 with TRBJ2-1, with 8 bases lining up with TRBD2. The CDR3 consists of 17 residues. Looked up from germline, CDR1 is WNHNN and CDR2 is SYGVQD (reference sequence). Unmatched junction bases numbered 8, after V lost 0 bases and J lost 4 bases. CDR3 region: CASSESRASGLYNEQFF. CDR3 nucleotide sequence: TGCGCCAGCAGTGAGTCGAGAGCTAGCGGGCTATACAATGAGCAGTTCTTC.

The V call is TRBV5-1, the J call TRBJ1-3; 7 bases align to TRBD1. The CDR3 extends over 15 amino acids. The germline V gene has CDR1 SGHRS and CDR2 YFSETQ. Trimming cost V 0 bases and J 4 bases; bases outside gene matches: 4. In nucleotides, the CDR3 is TGCGCCAGCAGCTTGGACGACAGGGAAGGAAACACCATATATTTT. This codes for CASSLDDREGNTIYF.

This chain uses TRBV6-1 with TRBJ1-3, with a weak D call TRBD1 (5 bases). In germline, CDR1 is MNHNS, CDR2 SASEGT. The CDR3 contains 14 residues. Trimming removed 7 bases at V and 3 bases at J, with 13 bases between. The CDR3 sequence is CASTIGVGGNTIYF. DNA for the CDR3: TGTGCCAGCACTATAGGGGTTGGTGGAAACACCATATATTTT.

The chain is built from TRBV28 and TRBJ1-1, with D possibly TRBD1 on 5 matching bases. Germline lookup yields CDR1 MDHEN and CDR2 SYDVKM. This CDR3 spans 11 amino acids. V shed 5 bases and J shed 8 bases, with 9 bases lying between them. In nucleotides, the CDR3 is TGTGCCAGCAGTCCCAACAGGGAAGCTTTCTTT. Translating gives CASSPNREAFF.

This chain joins TRBV9 and TRBJ2-3, with 8 bases fitting TRBD2. The trim removed 0 bases at V and 5 bases at J, leaving 11 bases unmatched. The CDR3 is made up of 17 amino acids. From germline, CDR1 is SGDLS and CDR2 YYNGEE. The CDR3 region has the DNA TGTGCCAGCAGCGTAGGAAAAGGAGCGGGGGTGTTAGATACGCAGTATTTT. Protein sequence: CASSVGKGAGVLDTQYF.

V usage is TRBV7-8 and J usage is TRBJ2-7; 9 bases fit TRBD1. This CDR3 is built from 14 residues. V was clipped by 6 bases and J by 1 base; unmatched bases: 4. Germline lookup yields CDR1 SGHVS and CDR2 FQNEAQ. The CDR3 protein is CASRSGTGSYEQYF. The CDR3 region has the DNA TGTGCCAGCAGATCCGGGACAGGGTCCTACGAGCAGTACTTC.

V gene TRBV9 combines with J gene TRBJ2-5; 7 bases fit TRBD1. Germline values: CDR1 SGDLS, CDR2 YYNGEE. This CDR3 contains 14 residues. V was pared by 2 bases and J by 1 base, with 2 bases of the junction left unmatched. CDR3 sequence: CASSVGTAQETQYF. Written as DNA, the CDR3 is TGTGCCAGCAGCGTTGGGACAGCCCAAGAGACCCAGTACTTC.